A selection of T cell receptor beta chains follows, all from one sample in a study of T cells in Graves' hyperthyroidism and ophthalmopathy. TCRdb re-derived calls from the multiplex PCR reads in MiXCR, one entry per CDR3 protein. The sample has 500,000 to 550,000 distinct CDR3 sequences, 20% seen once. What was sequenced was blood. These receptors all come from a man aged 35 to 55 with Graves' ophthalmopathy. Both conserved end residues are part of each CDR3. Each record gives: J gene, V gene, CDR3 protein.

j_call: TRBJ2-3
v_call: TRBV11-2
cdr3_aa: CASSRRQGAGADTQYF

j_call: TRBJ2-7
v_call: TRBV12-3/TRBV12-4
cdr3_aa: CASTEARGEQYF

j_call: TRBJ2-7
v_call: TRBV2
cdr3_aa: CASTRDRALYEQYF

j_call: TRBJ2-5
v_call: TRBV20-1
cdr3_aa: CSADGLAGGSQETQYF

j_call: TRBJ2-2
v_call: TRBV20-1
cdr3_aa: CSARGHRDRGSGELFF

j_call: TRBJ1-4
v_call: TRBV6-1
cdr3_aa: CASQEGVGEKLFF

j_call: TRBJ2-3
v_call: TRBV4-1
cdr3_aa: CASSPPSVTQYF

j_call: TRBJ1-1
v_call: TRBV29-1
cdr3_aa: CSVGRTGVSTEAFF

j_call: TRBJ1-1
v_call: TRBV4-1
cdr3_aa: CASSQDEGSNTEAFF

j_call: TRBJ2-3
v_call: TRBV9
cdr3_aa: CASSAGTFLTDTQYF

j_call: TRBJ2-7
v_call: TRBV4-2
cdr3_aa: CASSQDLAGVTPAYEQYF

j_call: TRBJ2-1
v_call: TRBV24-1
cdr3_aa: CATSDPTSGSYNEQFF

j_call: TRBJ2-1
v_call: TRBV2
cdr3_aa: CASKEAGGAYNEQFF

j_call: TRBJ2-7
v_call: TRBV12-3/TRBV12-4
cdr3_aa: CASSLNRRVHEQYF

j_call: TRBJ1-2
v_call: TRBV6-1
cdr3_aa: CASRRDGNYGYTF

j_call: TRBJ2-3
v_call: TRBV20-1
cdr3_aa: CSASVVTSSDTQYF

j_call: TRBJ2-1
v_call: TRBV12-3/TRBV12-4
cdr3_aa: CASSPGGYSYNEQFF

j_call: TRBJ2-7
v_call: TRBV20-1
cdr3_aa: CSALPFPAGRYEQYF

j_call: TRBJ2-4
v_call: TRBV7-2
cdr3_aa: CASRGLGNIQYF

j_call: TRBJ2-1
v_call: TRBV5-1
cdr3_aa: CASSLRPNEQFF

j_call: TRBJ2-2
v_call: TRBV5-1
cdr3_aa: CASSLAAGTNGELFF

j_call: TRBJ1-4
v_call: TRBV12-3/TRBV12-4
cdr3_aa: CASSLRTGPNEKLFF

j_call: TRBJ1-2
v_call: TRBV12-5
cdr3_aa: CASGAAGGNYGYTF

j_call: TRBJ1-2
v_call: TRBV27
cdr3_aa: CASSLYPDNYGYTF

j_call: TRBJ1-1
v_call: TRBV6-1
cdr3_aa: CASSEIQGNTEAFF

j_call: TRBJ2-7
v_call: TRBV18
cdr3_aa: CASSPGRHYEQYF

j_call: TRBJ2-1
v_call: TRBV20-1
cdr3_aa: CSAKGTSRGYNEQFF

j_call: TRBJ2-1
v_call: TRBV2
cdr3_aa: CASSPIPGQGTVGNEQFF

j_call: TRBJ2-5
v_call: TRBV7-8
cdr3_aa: CASSPNHLAGETQYF

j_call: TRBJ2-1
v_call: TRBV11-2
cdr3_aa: CASSPRTSGVWEQFF

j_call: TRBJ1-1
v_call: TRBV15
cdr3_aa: CATDNAGGTEAFF

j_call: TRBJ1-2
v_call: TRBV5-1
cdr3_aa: CASSAGPGQGINDYGYTF

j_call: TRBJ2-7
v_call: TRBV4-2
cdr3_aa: CASSLPGRGPDEQYF

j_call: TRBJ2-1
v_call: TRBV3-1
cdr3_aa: CASQGVAGGSYNEQFF

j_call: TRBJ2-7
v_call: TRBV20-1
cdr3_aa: CSAPDSLREQYF

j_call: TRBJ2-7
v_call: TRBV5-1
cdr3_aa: CASNPTRPGYEQYF

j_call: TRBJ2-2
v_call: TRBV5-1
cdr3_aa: CASSLERAGGELFF

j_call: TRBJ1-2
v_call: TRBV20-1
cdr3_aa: CSARAGHDYGYTF

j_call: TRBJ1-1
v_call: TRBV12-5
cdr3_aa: CASGFSTFEAFF